These 16 T cell receptor beta chains came from one sample sequenced in a study of T cells after yellow fever vaccination. Each CDR3 protein gets one entry after TCRdb re-called the 5' RACE reads with MiXCR. The table includes 150,000 to 200,000 distinct CDR3 sequences, approximately 6.8% detected once. This specimen consisted of CD4+ T cells sorted from PBMCs, obtained less than 6 days after the first yellow fever vaccination. The source of these receptors is a young man who received the YFV17D yellow fever vaccine.

This clonotype was observed at least ten times. The chain combines TRBV15 with TRBJ2-6; D ambiguous. The CDR3 is made up of 15 amino acids. Per germline, CDR1 LNHNV and CDR2 YYDKDF (reference sequence). Trimming left V 1 base short and J 4 bases short, with 8 bases between. This CDR3 reads CATSRGSRGANVLTF. DNA for the CDR3: TGTGCCACCAGCAGAGGGAGCAGAGGGGCCAACGTCCTGACTTTC.

This clonotype was seen many times. This chain connects TRBV5-1 to TRBJ2-7; D uncertain. Germline V gene sequence: CDR1 SGHRS, CDR2 YFSETQ. This CDR3 contains 14 residues. Trimming removed 4 bases from V and 4 bases from J, with 15 bases in between. CDR3 loop: CASSQKAGLYEQYF. The CDR3 coding sequence is TGCGCCAGCAGCCAGAAGGCAGGATTATACGAGCAGTACTTC.

This clonotype was recorded at least ten times. The chain has TRBV24-1 and TRBJ2-3; D perhaps matches TRBD1 (7 bases). Germline V lookup: CDR1 KGHDR, CDR2 SFDVKD. This CDR3 spans 15 amino acids. V dropped 3 bases and J dropped 2 bases, with 11 bases sitting between them. The CDR3 DNA follows: TGTGCCACCAGTGATCCAGGGGGGCCCACAGATACGCAGTATTTT. The encoded protein is CATSDPGGPTDTQYF.

The rearrangement uses TRBV9 and TRBJ1-6; D is ambiguous. The germline V and J ends were trimmed by 0 bases and 11 bases, with 12 bases remaining between them. The length of the CDR3 is 14 residues. CDR1 SGDLS and CDR2 YYNGEE come from the germline V gene. The CDR3 sequence: CASSVDNSGAPLHF. CDR3 nucleotides: TGTGCCAGCAGCGTAGACAATTCCGGCGCACCCCTCCACTTT.

In its sample, this clonotype was seen a few times. The chain links TRBV20-1 to TRBJ2-7; maybe TRBD1 (5 bases). The CDR3 length is 13 residues. V lost 7 bases and J 2 bases, leaving 15 bases between the germline ends. The germline V gene encodes CDR1 DFQATT and CDR2 SNEGSKA (reference sequence). CDR3 sequence (DNA): TGCAGTGTGACGGGTGAGACAGCCTACGAGCAGTACTTC. Translation gives CSVTGETAYEQYF.

The table lists this clonotype with many counts. The chain combines TRBV5-1 with TRBJ2-5; TRBD2 matches at 9 bases. Germline lookup yields CDR1 SGHRS and CDR2 YFSETQ. The CDR3 runs 13 residues. With 3 bases clipped from V and 4 bases from J, the junction kept 1 base outside the gene matches. CDR3 protein: CASSYSGGETQYF. In DNA, the CDR3 is TGCGCCAGCAGCTATAGCGGGGGAGAGACCCAGTACTTC. Full variable domain (missing parts from reference TRBV5-1 and TRBJ2-5): KAGVTQTPRYLIKTRGQQVTLSCSPISGHRSVSWYQQTPGQGLQFLFEYFSETQRNKGNFPGRFSGRQFSNSRSEMNVSTLELGDSALYLCASSYSGGETQYFGPGTRLLVL.

This clonotype was detected ten times or more. The V call is TRBV4-1, the J call TRBJ2-1; perhaps TRBD1 as D (5 bases). The V gene's germline CDR1 is MGHRA and CDR2 YSYEKL. V lost 6 bases and J 0 bases, leaving 15 bases between the germline ends. The CDR3 length is 16 residues. For the CDR3, the DNA is TGCGCCAGCAGTCGGACAACTTCGAGCTCCTACAATGAGCAGTTCTTC. This sequence encodes CASSRTTSSSYNEQFF.

This clonotype has only a few counts. V gene TRBV9 combines with J gene TRBJ1-3, with unresolved D. Trimming took 1 base from V and 0 from J, leaving 11 bases between them. The CDR3 has 16 residues. Per germline, CDR1 SGDLS and CDR2 YYNGEE. The CDR3: CASSVPFRFSGNTIYF. CDR3 in DNA: TGTGCCAGCAGCGTACCCTTCAGATTCTCTGGAAACACCATATATTTT.

This clonotype was seen repeatedly, ten times or more. The chain employs TRBV18 and TRBJ2-1; a weak D match, TRBD2 (6 bases). CDR3 length equals 14 residues. Between the trimmed V and J ends, which lost 3 bases and 9 bases, there was a span of 15 bases. Germline V gene data show CDR1 as KGHSH and CDR2 as LQKENI. The CDR3 sequence is CASSPRASVSEQFF. The CDR3 region has the DNA TGTGCCAGCTCACCCCGAGCTAGCGTTTCTGAGCAGTTCTTC.

Points on this clonotype: An end of the junction does not agree with germline; a read error may underlie this. V and J are TRBV18 and TRBJ2-7; D is ambiguous. Germline V gene lookup returns CDR1 KGHSH and CDR2 LQKENI. This CDR3 contains 15 residues. The CDR3 DNA reads TGTTCCAGCTCACCACCTGCAGGAACCTTTGGCGAGCAGTACTTC. This codes for CSSSPPAGTFGEQYF.

Note on this clonotype: At one boundary the junction diverges from the germline segment, which might be a read error. This chain links TRBV7-9 with TRBJ2-4; D possibly corresponds to TRBD2 (5 bases). CDR3 length: 14 amino acids. The germline gives CDR1 SEHNR, CDR2 FQNEAQ (reference sequence). CDR3 in DNA: TGTGCCAGCAGCTTTCTTCTAGCCATAAACATTCAGTACTTC. Its translation: CASSFLLAINIQYF.

This clonotype came up many times. The rearrangement uses TRBV7-9 and TRBJ2-1; maybe TRBD1 (6 bases). In germline, CDR1 is SEHNR, CDR2 FQNEAQ (reference sequence). The germline V and J ends were trimmed by 0 bases and 9 bases, with 12 bases remaining between them. This CDR3 spans 14 amino acids. In DNA, the CDR3 is TGTGCCAGCAGCTTAGCTGTGGGGGCGGGTGAGCAGTTCTTC. Amino acids: CASSLAVGAGEQFF.

This clonotype appeared many times. The chain carries TRBV5-6 and TRBJ2-5; tentatively, D is TRBD1 or TRBD2 (5 bases each). The CDR3 has 14 amino acids. V dropped 2 bases and J dropped 5 bases, with 13 bases sitting between them. CDR1 is SGHDT and CDR2 is YYEEEE in the germline V gene. CDR3 coding DNA: TGTGCCAGCAGCTTAGCGGACAAGGCTGAGACCCAGTACTTC. Residues: CASSLADKAETQYF.

This clonotype has ten or more counts. The V and J genes are TRBV10-3 and TRBJ2-2; the D gene is possibly TRBD1 (5 bases). This CDR3 comprises 13 residues. Between the trimmed V and J ends, which lost 11 bases and 4 bases, there was a span of 14 bases. Germline values: CDR1 ENHRY, CDR2 SYGVKD. CDR3 protein: CAVQGFGTGELFF. The CDR3 nucleotides are TGTGCCGTGCAGGGTTTTGGCACCGGGGAGCTGTTTTTT.

The table lists this clonotype with a few counts. The chain combines TRBV4-1 with TRBJ1-1; 7 bases are shared with TRBD1. V trimming: 1 base; J trimming: 0 bases; junction bases outside the gene matches: 5. This CDR3 has 16 residues. Germline lookup yields CDR1 MGHRA and CDR2 YSYEKL. The CDR3 spells CASSQGTGQMNTEAFF. DNA of the CDR3: TGCGCCAGCAGCCAAGGGACAGGACAAATGAACACTGAAGCTTTCTTT.

This clonotype occurred many times. CDR3 coding DNA: TGTGCCAGCAGTTACTTGGTGGCCACCCCGTGGGAGACCCAGTACTTC. Translated: CASSYLVATPWETQYF. V usage is TRBV6-5 and J usage is TRBJ2-5; D gene unclear. The CDR3 is made up of 16 amino acids. Germline CDR1 reads MNHEY; CDR2 reads SVGAGI. V was shortened by 1 base and J by 5 bases, with 17 bases between the two germline ends.